Below are 9 T cell receptor beta chains sequenced from a single sample in a study of regulatory T cells in long-lasting Graves disease (dated by TCRdb to the early 2020s). Library preparation was by multiplex PCR. The sequencer listed for this sample is Illumina HiSeq 4000. To build TCR beta libraries, CDR3 regions were amplified by Arm-PCR using iRepertoire HTBI primers. TCRdb redid the processing of the public reads, applying fastp at Q25 and MiXCR, and retained in-frame beta chains. A single entry per CDR3 protein holds the most common genes and DNA from its merged rows. In all, the sample holds over 650,000 distinct CDR3 sequences, and around 30% of those were seen once. The ten top clones hold about two fifths of the sample. In the paper's terms, the time point label means: persistent/refractory GD, antithyroid drugs over 5 years with positive TRAb. For both TCR sequencing and RNA sequencing, RNA was extracted from PBMCs using TRIzol.

The starting material was peripheral blood mononuclear cells (PBMCs), obtained when the disease was refractory, from a patient treated with antithyroid drugs. These TCRs come from a female donor with Graves disease.

The rearrangement uses TRBV12-3 or TRBV12-4 and TRBJ1-1; 7 nucleotides agree with TRBD1. V dropped 11 bases and J dropped 3; count of bases not matched to a gene: 12. CDR3 size: 14 residues. CDR3 amino acids: CAGTGGRGYTEAFF. The CDR3 DNA reads TGTGCCGGCACTGGGGGCAGGGGGTACACTGAAGCTTTCTTT.

The chain recombines TRBV18 with TRBJ2-7; the match to TRBD2 covers 8 bases. Germline values: CDR1 KGHSH, CDR2 LQKENI. The CDR3 is 13 amino acids. V shed 6 bases, J shed 2 bases, and the junction held 3 bases outside the gene matches. CDR3 sequence: CASSTSAAYEQYF. The DNA for the CDR3 is TGTGCCAGCTCGACTAGCGCGGCCTACGAGCAGTACTTC.

This clonotype has a handful of counts. V and J are TRBV29-1 and TRBJ1-1; possibly TRBD1 for D (5 bases). This CDR3 is 12 amino acids long. Deletions cut 7 bases from V and 1 base from J, with 10 bases between. Germline CDR1 reads SQVTM; CDR2 reads ANQGSEA. The CDR3 region has the DNA TGCAGCGCCGGTGGACAGAACACTGAAGCTTTCTTT. Amino acids: CSAGGQNTEAFF.

For this clonotype: This may come from a read error, since a much larger clone is one base off. The chain is built from TRBV7-2 and TRBJ1-4; TRBD1 is a possible D gene (6 bases). Germline CDR1 and CDR2: SGHTA and FQGNSA. The CDR3 has 17 amino acids. The CDR3 loop is CASTTGTPRTTNGKLFF. The CDR3 DNA follows: TGTGCCAGCACTACGGGGACACCACGGACAACTAATGGAAAACTGTTTTTT.

V and J are TRBV4-2 and TRBJ2-5, with TRBD2 matching 12 bases. CDR3 length: 19 amino acids. Germline CDR1 reads LGHNA; CDR2 reads YNFKEQ. V gave up 4 bases and J gave up 0 bases; unmatched junction bases: 12. The CDR3: CASSRGDPGLAGNQETQYF. Here the CDR3 DNA reads TGTGCCAGCAGCCGAGGGGACCCTGGACTAGCGGGAAACCAAGAGACCCAGTACTTC.

This clonotype has a handful of counts. V gene TRBV14 combines with J gene TRBJ1-2; no reliable D call. In germline, CDR1 is SGHDN, CDR2 FVKESK. Trimming cost V 0 bases and J 5 bases, with 13 bases left between them. The CDR3 totals 15 residues. The CDR3 is CASSQERVLSYGYTF. CDR3 DNA sequence: TGTGCCAGCAGCCAAGAACGGGTTCTCAGTTATGGCTACACCTTC.

In its sample, this clonotype was seen a few times. The rearrangement links TRBV27 to TRBJ1-5; D possibly corresponds to TRBD1 (6 bases). Germline V CDR1 and CDR2: MNHEY, SMNVEV (reference sequence). V was clipped by 7 bases and J by 6 bases, with 19 bases between them. CDR3 length: 15 residues. The CDR3 nucleotides read TGTGCCAGCACCCTCCTCGGGGGCGGAAGTCAGCCCCAGCATTTT. Translated, it gives CASTLLGGGSQPQHF.

J is TRBJ1-2 and V is TRBV4-1; 7 nucleotides match TRBD1. Germline V gives CDR1 MGHRA, CDR2 YSYEKL. Trimming took 0 bases from V and 4 from J; bases not matched to a gene: 5. The CDR3 is made up of 15 amino acids. Written as DNA, the CDR3 is TGCGCCAGCAGCCAAGATCTTCAGGGGGGCTATGGCTACACCTTC. Its protein is CASSQDLQGGYGYTF.

The table lists this clonotype with many counts. The chain has TRBV28 and TRBJ1-5; TRBD1 might be the D (6 bases). The CDR3 runs 15 residues. With 6 bases removed from V and 0 bases from J, the gap between germline ends came to 12 bases. Germline CDR1 and CDR2: MDHEN and SYDVKM. The CDR3, as DNA: TGTGCCAGCAGCCGACAGGTCCATAGCAATCAGCCCCAGCATTTT. This sequence encodes CASSRQVHSNQPQHF.